The present entry profiles one T cell receptor beta chain with its context. Its antigen is unknown. Trimming cost V 4 bases and J 8 bases; bases outside gene matches: 12. In germline, CDR1 is MNHNS, CDR2 SASEGT. The CDR3 is 15 residues long. These data belong to a study of cytomegalovirus exposure and HLA in healthy donors. The donors were part of the validation cohort of 120 subjects. That cohort was separate from the first cohort, which comprised roughly 670 subjects. Regarding the study as a whole: Using the classifier, cytomegalovirus status was reportedly diagnosed with high specificity and sensitivity. According to the study, 160 or so TCR beta chains were cytomegalovirus-associated. There were some public TCRs occurring in many donors, but most TCR sequences were rare.

This table comes from immunoSEQ multiplex PCR, and its TCRdb copy is limited to in-frame clones, with some not included. The data contain about 140,000 clones, about 83% of them seen just once; the ten biggest clones take up under 1.5%. The TCR originated in a woman aged 25 to 39 in good health and CMV-seronegative. The chain recombines TRBV6-1 with TRBJ1-2; 8 bases agree with TRBD1. The specimen sequenced was PBMCs. The CDR3 region has the DNA TGTGCCAGCAGTGTCGAGGGACAGGCGGCGCGAGGCTACACCTTC. Translation: CASSVEGQAARGYTF.